This T cell receptor (beta chain) emerged from a study of control samples from healthy donors and cancer patients. The germline V gene encodes CDR1 SQVTM and CDR2 ANQGSEA. V lost 1 base to trimming and J lost 2 bases, with 11 bases between them. The CDR3 length is 14 residues. TCRdb's copy holds only in-frame clones and misses some; the assay was immunoSEQ multiplex PCR. The sample lists roughly 120,000 clones, 70% to 90% seen once, with 2% to 2.5% in the top ten. The chain combines TRBV29-1 with TRBJ1-1; unclear D gene. This receptor was obtained from a woman aged 70-85 years in good health. Source material: blood. CDR3: CSVEVGGGNTEAFF. The DNA for the CDR3 is TGCAGCGTTGAAGTGGGTGGAGGTAACACTGAAGCTTTCTTT.